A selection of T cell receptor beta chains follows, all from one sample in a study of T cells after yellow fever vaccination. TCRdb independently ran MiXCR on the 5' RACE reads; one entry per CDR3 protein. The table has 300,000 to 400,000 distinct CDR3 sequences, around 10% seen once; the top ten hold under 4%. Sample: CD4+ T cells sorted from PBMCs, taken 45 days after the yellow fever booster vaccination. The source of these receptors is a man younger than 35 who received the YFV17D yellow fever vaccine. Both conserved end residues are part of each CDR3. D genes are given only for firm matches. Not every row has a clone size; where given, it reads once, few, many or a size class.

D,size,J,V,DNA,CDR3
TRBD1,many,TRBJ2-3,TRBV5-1,TGCGCCAGCAGCCCAGACAGGGGTGCGTCAGATACGCAGTATTTT,CASSPDRGASDTQYF
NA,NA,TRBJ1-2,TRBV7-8,TGTGCCAGCAGCTTAGAGTTGGGATCCTATGGCTACACCTTC,CASSLELGSYGYTF
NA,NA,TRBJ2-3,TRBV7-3,TGTGCCAGCAGCTTAAGCGCAATGGGTAGTATGGATACGCAGTATTTT,CASSLSAMGSMDTQYF
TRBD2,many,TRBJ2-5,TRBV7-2,TGTGCCAGCAGCCTAGCGGGCGTCCAAGAGACCCAGTACTTC,CASSLAGVQETQYF
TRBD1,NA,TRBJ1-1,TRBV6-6,TGTGCCAGCAGTACAGGGGGCTATTTGGGAAACACTGAAGCTTTCTTT,CASSTGGYLGNTEAFF
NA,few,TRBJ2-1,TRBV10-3,TGTGCCATCAGTGGAAGTCGGTTCGATGAGCAGTTCTTC,CAISGSRFDEQFF
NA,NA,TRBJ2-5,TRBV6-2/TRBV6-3,TGTGCCAGCAGTGAGGTGGCGTTAAAGGAGACCCAGTACTTC,CASSEVALKETQYF
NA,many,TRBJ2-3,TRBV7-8,TGTGCCAGCAGCATCTCTAGAATTGTCGATACGCAGTATTTT,CASSISRIVDTQYF
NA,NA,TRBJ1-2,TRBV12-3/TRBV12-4,TGTGCCAGCAGGTGGGGTAGAAACTATGGCTACACCTTC,CASRWGRNYGYTF
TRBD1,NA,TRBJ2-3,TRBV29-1,TGCAGCGTTGTAAAGGGGGCGCCTGCTGATACGCAGTATTTT,CSVVKGAPADTQYF
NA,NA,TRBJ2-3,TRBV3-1,TGTGCCAGCGAACCTCGGGGCGGAGATACGCAGTATTTT,CASEPRGGDTQYF
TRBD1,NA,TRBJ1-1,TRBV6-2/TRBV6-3,TGTGCCAGCAGTTACTCTACAGGGGGAGCTTTCTTT,CASSYSTGGAFF
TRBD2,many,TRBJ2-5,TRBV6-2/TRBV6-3,TGTGCCAGCAGCTTGGCGGGGGGGCAAGAGACCCAGTACTTC,CASSLAGGQETQYF
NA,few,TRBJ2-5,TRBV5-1,TGCGCCAGCAGCTTGAAGGAGGCCCAGTACTTC,CASSLKEAQYF
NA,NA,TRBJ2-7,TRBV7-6,TGTGCCAGCAGCTTAGAGACAGGATGGGGACACGAGCAGTACTTC,CASSLETGWGHEQYF
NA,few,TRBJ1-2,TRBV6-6,TGTGCCAGCAGTTCCCTCTTCAGGGGACCTAACTATGGCTACACCTTC,CASSSLFRGPNYGYTF
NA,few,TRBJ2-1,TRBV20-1,TGCAGCTCCCAAAGAGGCTCCGCCGACGGTGAGCAGTTCTTC,CSSQRGSADGEQFF